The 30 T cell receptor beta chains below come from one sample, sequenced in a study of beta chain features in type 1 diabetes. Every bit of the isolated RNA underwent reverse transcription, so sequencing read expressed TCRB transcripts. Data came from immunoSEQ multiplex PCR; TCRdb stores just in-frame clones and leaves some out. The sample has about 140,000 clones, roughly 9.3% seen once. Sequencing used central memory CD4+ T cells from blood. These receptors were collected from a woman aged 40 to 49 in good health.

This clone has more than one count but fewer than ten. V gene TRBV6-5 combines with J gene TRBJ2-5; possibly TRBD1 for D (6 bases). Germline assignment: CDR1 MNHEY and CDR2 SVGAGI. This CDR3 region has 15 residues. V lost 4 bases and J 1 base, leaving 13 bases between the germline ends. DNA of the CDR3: TGTGCCAGCAGTTCCCGGGACACATCCCAAGAGACCCAGTACTTC. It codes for CASSSRDTSQETQYF.

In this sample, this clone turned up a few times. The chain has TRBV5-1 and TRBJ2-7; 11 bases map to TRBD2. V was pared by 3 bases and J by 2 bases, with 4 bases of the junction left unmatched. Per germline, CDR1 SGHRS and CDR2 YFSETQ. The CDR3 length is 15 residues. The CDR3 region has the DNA TGCGCCAGCAGCTCACTAGCGGGGGAAACCTACGAGCAGTACTTC. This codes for CASSSLAGETYEQYF. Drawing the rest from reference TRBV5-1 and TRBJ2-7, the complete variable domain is KAGVTQTPRYLIKTRGQQVTLSCSPISGHRSVSWYQQTPGQGLQFLFEYFSETQRNKGNFPGRFSGRQFSNSRSEMNVSTLELGDSALYLCASSSLAGETYEQYFGPGTRLTVT.

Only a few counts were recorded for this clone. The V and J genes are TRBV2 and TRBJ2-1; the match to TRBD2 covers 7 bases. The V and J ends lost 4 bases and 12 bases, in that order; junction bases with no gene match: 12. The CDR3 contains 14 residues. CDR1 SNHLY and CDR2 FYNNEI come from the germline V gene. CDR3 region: CASSGVAAGTSQFF. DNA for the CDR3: TGTGCCAGCAGTGGCGTAGCAGCGGGAACTTCGCAGTTCTTC.

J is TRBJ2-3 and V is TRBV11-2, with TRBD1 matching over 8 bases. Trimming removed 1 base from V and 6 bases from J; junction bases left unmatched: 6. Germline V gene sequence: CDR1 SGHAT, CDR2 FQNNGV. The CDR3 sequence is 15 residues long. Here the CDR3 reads CASSLARTGRDTQYF. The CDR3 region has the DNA TGTGCCAGCAGCTTAGCTCGGACAGGGCGGGATACGCAGTATTTT. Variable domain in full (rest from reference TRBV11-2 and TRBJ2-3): EAGVAQSPRYKIIEKRQSVAFWCNPISGHATLYWYQQILGQGPKLLIQFQNNGVVDDSQLPKDRFSAERLKGVDSTLKIQPAKLEDSAVYLCASSLARTGRDTQYFGPGTRLTVL.

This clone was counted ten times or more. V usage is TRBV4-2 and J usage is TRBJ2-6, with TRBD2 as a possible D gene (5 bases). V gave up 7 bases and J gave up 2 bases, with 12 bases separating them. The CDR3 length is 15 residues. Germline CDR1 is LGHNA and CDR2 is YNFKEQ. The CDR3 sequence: CASNPRETGANVLTF. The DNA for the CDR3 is TGTGCCAGCAACCCTAGGGAGACTGGGGCCAACGTCCTGACTTTC.

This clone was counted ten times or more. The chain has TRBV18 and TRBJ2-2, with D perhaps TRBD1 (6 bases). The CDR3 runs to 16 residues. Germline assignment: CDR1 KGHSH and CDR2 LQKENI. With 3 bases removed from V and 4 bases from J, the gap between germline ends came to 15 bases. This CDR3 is CASSPLAGEITGELFF. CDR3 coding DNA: TGTGCCAGCTCACCCCTCGCAGGGGAAATCACCGGGGAGCTGTTTTTT.

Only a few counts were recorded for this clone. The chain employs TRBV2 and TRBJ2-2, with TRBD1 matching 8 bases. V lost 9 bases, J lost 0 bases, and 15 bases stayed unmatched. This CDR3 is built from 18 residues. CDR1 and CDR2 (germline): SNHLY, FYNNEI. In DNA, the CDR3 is TGTGCCAGTCGCCCGAGACAGGGGCGGATGGCGAACACCGGGGAGCTGTTTTTT. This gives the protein CASRPRQGRMANTGELFF.

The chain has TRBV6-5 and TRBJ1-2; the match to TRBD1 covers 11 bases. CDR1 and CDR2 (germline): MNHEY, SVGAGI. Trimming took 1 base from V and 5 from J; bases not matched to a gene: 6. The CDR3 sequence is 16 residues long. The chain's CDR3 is CASSYYGQGARYGYTF. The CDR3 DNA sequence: TGTGCCAGCAGTTACTACGGACAGGGGGCGCGTTATGGCTACACCTTC.

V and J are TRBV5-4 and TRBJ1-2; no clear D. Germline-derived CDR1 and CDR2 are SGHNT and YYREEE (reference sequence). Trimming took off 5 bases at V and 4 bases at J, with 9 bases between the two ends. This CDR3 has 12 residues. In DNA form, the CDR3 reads TGTGCCAGCAGGCGGCCGGGCTATGGCTACACCTTC. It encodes CASRRPGYGYTF.

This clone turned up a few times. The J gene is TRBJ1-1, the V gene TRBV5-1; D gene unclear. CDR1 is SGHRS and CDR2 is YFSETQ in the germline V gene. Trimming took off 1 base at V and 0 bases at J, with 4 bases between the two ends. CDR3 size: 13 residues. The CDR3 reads CASSLPVNTEAFF. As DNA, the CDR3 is TGCGCCAGCAGCTTGCCAGTGAACACTGAAGCTTTCTTT.

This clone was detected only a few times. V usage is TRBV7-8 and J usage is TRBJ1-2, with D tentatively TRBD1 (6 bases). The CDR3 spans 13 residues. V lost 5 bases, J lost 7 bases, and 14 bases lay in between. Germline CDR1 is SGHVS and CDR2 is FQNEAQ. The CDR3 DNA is TGTGCCAGCAGCCCTAGAGGGGGTGGTGGCTACACCTTC. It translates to CASSPRGGGGYTF.

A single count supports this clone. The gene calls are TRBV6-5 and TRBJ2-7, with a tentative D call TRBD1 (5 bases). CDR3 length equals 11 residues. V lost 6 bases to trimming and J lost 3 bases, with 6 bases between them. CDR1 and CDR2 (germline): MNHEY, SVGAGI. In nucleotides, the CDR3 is TGTGCCAGCAGGGGGCACTACGAGCAGTACTTC. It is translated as CASRGHYEQYF.

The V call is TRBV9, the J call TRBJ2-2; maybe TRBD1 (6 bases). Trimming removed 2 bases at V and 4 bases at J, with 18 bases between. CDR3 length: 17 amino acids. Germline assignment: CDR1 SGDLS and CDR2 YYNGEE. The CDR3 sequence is CASSVLSGTTSTGELFF. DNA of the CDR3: TGTGCCAGCAGCGTCCTGTCCGGGACAACCTCCACCGGGGAGCTGTTTTTT.

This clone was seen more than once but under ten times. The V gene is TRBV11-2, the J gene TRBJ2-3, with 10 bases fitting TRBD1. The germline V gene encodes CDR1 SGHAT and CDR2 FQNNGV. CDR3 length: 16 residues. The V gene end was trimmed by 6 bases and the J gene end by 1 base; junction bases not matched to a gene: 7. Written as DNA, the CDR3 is TGTGCCAGCAGGCTTGCCGGGACAGGGGGCACAGATACGCAGTATTTT. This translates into CASRLAGTGGTDTQYF.

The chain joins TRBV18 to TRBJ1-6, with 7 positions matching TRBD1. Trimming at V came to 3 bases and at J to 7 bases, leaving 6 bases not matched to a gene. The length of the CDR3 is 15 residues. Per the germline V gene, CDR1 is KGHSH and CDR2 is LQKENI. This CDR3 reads CASSPRTGTNSPLHF. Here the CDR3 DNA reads TGTGCCAGCTCACCTAGGACAGGCACAAATTCACCCCTCCACTTT.

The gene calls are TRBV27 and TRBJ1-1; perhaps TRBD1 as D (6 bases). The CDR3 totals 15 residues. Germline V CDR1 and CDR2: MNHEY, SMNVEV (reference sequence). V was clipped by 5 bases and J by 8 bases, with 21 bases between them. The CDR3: CASSRQSGQPKEAFF. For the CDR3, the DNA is TGTGCCAGCAGTCGACAATCCGGACAGCCGAAAGAAGCTTTCTTT.

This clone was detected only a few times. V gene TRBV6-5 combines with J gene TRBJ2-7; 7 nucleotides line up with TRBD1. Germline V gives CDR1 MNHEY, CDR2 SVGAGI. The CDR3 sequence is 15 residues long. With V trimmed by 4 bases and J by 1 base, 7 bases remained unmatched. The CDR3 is CASSSGWGQSYEQYF. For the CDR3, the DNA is TGTGCCAGCAGTTCGGGCTGGGGACAGTCCTACGAGCAGTACTTC.

CDR3 in amino acids: CASSRLRGGPNNEQFF. CDR3 nucleotide sequence: TGTGCCAGCTCCAGATTACGCGGGGGGCCTAACAATGAGCAGTTCTTC. The chain combines TRBV18 with TRBJ2-1; TRBD2 aligns across 8 bases. J was trimmed by 5 bases and V by 6 bases; bases with no gene match: 12. This CDR3 is built from 16 residues. Germline V gene data show CDR1 as KGHSH and CDR2 as LQKENI.

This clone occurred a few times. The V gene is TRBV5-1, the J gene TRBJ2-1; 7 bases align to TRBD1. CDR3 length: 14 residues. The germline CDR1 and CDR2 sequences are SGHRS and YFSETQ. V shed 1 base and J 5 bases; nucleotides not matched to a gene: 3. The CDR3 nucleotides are TGCGCCAGCAGCTTGAGACAGGGCAACAATGAGCAGTTCTTC. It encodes CASSLRQGNNEQFF.

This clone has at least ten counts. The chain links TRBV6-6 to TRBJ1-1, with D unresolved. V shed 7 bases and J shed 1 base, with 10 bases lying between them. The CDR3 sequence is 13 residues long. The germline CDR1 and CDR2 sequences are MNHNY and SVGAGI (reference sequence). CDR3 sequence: CASTLPGNTEAFF. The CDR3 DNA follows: TGTGCCAGCACTCTTCCAGGGAACACTGAAGCTTTCTTT.

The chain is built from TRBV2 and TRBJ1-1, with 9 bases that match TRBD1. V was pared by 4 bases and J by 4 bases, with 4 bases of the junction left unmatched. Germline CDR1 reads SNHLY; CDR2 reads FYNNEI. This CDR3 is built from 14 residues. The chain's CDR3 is CASSADRGVTEAFF. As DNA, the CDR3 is TGTGCCAGCAGTGCTGACAGGGGGGTCACTGAAGCTTTCTTT.

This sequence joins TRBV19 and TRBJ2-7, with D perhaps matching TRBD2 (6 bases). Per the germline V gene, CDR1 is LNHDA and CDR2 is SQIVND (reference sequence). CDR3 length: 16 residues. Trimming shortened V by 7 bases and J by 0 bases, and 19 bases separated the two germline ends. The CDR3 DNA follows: TGTGCCAGTATTGGGCCTGGACTACACTCCTCCTACGAGCAGTACTTC. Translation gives CASIGPGLHSSYEQYF.

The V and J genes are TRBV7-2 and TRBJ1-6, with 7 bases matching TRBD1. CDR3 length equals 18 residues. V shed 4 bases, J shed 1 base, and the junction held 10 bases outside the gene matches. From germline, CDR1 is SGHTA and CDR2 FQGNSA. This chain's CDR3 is CASSSGPTGASYNSPLHF. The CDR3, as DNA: TGTGCCAGCAGCTCCGGACCCACAGGGGCTTCCTATAATTCACCCCTCCACTTT.

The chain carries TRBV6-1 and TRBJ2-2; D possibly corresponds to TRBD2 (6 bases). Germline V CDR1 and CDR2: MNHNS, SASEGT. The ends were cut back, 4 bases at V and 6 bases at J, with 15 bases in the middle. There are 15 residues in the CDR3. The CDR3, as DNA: TGTGCCAGCAGTGCTCTACCTAGCGTGGCCGGGGAGCTGTTTTTT. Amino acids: CASSALPSVAGELFF.

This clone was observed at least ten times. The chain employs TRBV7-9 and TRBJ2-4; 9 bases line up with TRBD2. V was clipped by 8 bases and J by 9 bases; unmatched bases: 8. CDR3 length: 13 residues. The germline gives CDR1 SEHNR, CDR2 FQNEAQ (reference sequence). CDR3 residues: CASGREGRSIQYF. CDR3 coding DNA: TGTGCCAGCGGGCGGGAGGGTCGGAGCATTCAGTACTTC.

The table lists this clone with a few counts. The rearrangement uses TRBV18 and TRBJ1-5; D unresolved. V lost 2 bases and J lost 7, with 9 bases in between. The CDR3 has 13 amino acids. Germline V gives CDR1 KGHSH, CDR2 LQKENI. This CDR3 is CASSPGPKQPQHF. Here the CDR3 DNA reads TGTGCCAGCTCACCAGGGCCAAAGCAGCCCCAGCATTTT.

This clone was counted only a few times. The CDR3 loop is CASSTTSHEQFF. CDR3 sequence (DNA): TGTGCCAGCTCAACTACTAGCCATGAGCAGTTCTTC. The rearrangement uses TRBV18 and TRBJ2-1; D is possibly TRBD2 (6 bases). V gave up 5 bases and J gave up 8 bases, with 10 bases separating them. Germline CDR1 and CDR2: KGHSH and LQKENI. The CDR3 totals 12 residues.

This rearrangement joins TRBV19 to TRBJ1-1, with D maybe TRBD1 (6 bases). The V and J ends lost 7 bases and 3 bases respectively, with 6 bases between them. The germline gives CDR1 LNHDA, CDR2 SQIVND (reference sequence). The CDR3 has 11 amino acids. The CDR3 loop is CASKGDTEAFF. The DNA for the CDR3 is TGTGCCAGTAAGGGGGACACTGAAGCTTTCTTT. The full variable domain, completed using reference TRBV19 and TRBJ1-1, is DGGITQSPKYLFRKEGQNVTLSCEQNLNHDAMYWYRQDPGQGLRLIYYSQIVNDFQKGDIAEGYSVSREKKESFPLTVTSAQKNPTAFYLCASKGDTEAFFGQGTRLTVV.

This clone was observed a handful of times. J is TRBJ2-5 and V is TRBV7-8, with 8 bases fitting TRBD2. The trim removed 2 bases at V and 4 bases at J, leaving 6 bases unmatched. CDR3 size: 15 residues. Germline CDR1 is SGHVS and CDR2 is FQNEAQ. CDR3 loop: CASSLREGLRETQYF. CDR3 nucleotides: TGTGCCAGCAGCTTACGGGAGGGGCTTCGAGAGACCCAGTACTTC.

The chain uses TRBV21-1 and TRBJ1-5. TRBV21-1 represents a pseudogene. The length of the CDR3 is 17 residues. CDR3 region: CASSKEPTGRPNQPQHF. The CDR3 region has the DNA TGTGCCAGCAGCAAAGAACCGACGGGTCGGCCCAATCAGCCCCAGCATTTT.